These 21 T cell receptor beta chains were all obtained from the same sample, sequenced in a study of cytomegalovirus exposure and HLA in healthy donors. The PCR used 60 Vbeta and 13 Jbeta primers. Only in-frame clones appear in the TCRdb table, and some are missing; sequencing was by immunoSEQ multiplex PCR. Of about 110,000 clones listed, over 75% are singletons. Sequencing used PBMCs. These receptor sequences come from a male donor in good health and CMV-seronegative.

The CDR3 loop reads CASSQDRLAGPQETQYF. The CDR3 region has the DNA TGCGCCAGCAGCCAAGATAGACTAGCGGGGCCTCAAGAGACCCAGTACTTC. V usage is TRBV4-1 and J usage is TRBJ2-5, with 11 positions matching TRBD2. The CDR3 extends over 17 amino acids. Germline V gene data show CDR1 as MGHRA and CDR2 as YSYEKL. With V trimmed by 0 bases and J by 2 bases, 5 bases remained unmatched.

This chain connects TRBV30 to TRBJ2-7, with D uncertain. Germline-derived CDR1 and CDR2 are GTSNPN and SVGIG (reference sequence). The CDR3 length is 11 residues. The V and J ends lost 4 bases and 5 bases respectively, with 9 bases between them. CDR3 coding DNA: TGTGCCTGGAAACGGCAGGACGAGCAGTACTTC. This encodes CAWKRQDEQYF.

The chain couples TRBV11-2 to TRBJ2-7; no reliable D call. V was pared by 5 bases and J by 0 bases, with 11 bases between. The CDR3 is 14 amino acids. CDR1 and CDR2 (germline): SGHAT, FQNNGV. The DNA of the CDR3 is TGTGCCAGCAGCCACGTTACGGGCTCCTACGAGCAGTACTTC. This gives the protein CASSHVTGSYEQYF.

The rearrangement joins TRBV7-6 to TRBJ1-5; D is uncertain. The CDR3 spans 15 residues. The germline CDR1 and CDR2 sequences are SGHVS and FNYEAQ. Trimming took 5 bases from V and 0 from J, leaving 11 bases between them. CDR3: CASSLTLNSNQPQHF. CDR3 DNA sequence: TGTGCCAGCAGCCTGACTCTTAATAGCAATCAGCCCCAGCATTTT.

The rearrangement links TRBV7-9 to TRBJ1-2; 7 nucleotides line up with TRBD1. The CDR3 length is 13 residues. V shed 6 bases and J 5 bases; nucleotides not matched to a gene: 6. Per the germline V gene, CDR1 is SEHNR and CDR2 is FQNEAQ (reference sequence). CDR3 in amino acids: CASRAGTVYGYTF. CDR3 bases: TGTGCCAGCAGAGCCGGGACAGTGTATGGCTACACCTTC. Using reference TRBV7-9 and TRBJ1-2 for the parts outside the CDR3, the full variable domain is DTGVSQNPRHKITKRGQNVTFRCDPISEHNRLYWYRQTLGQGPEFLTYFQNEAQLEKSRLLSDRFSAERPKGSFSTLEIQRTEQGDSAMYLCASRAGTVYGYTFGSGTRLTVV.

The chain couples TRBV6-1 to TRBJ1-4; no clear D. Germline CDR1 MNHNS, CDR2 SASEGT. The CDR3 consists of 14 residues. The V end was cut by 1 base, the J end by 5 bases, with 8 bases between. CDR3 loop: CASSEVSRNEKLFF. CDR3 DNA sequence: TGTGCCAGCAGTGAAGTTTCCAGAAATGAAAAACTGTTTTTT.

The rearrangement links TRBV28 to TRBJ1-4, with 10 bases fitting TRBD1. The junction had 9 bases not matched to a gene; V was cut back by 1 base and J by 7 bases. The CDR3 extends over 17 amino acids. Germline lookup yields CDR1 MDHEN and CDR2 SYDVKM. The CDR3 here is CASSLFRRQGAFEKLFF. The CDR3 coding sequence is TGTGCCAGCAGTTTATTCAGACGACAGGGGGCTTTTGAAAAACTGTTTTTT.

Details on this clone: Compared with germline, one end of the junction differs, possibly owing to a read error. The same CDR3 arises from other DNA sequences in this sample as well. CDR3 sequence (DNA): TGTGCCAGCAGCTTGGGTGCAAACAGGGGGCAAGGTACTGAGGCTTTCTTT. This encodes CASSLGANRGQGTEAFF. V and J are TRBV7-9 and TRBJ1-1; TRBD1 matches at 9 bases. Per the germline V gene, CDR1 is SEHNR and CDR2 is FQNEAQ (reference sequence). The CDR3 length is 17 residues. The variable domain in full, completed from reference TRBV7-9 and TRBJ1-1, reads DTGVSQNPRHKITKRGQNVTFRCDPISEHNRLYWYRQTLGQGPEFLTYFQNEAQLEKSRLLSDRFSAERPKGSFSTLEIQRTEQGDSAMYLCASSLGANRGQGTEAFFGQGTRLTVV.

This sequence joins TRBV6-5 and TRBJ2-5, with 11 nucleotides matching TRBD1. Germline values: CDR1 MNHEY, CDR2 SVGAGI. V lost 6 bases, J lost 11 bases, and 8 bases stayed unmatched. The CDR3 sequence is 13 residues long. The CDR3 spells CASRGQGVGEQYF. CDR3 nucleotide sequence: TGTGCCAGCAGGGGACAGGGGGTTGGGGAGCAGTACTTC.

The chain joins TRBV6-1 to TRBJ2-5, with TRBD1 matching 11 bases. CDR3 length: 13 residues. Germline CDR1 is MNHNS and CDR2 is SASEGT. The CDR3: CVTGTGGSETQYF. The DNA for the CDR3 is TGTGTCACCGGGACAGGGGGTTCGGAGACCCAGTACTTC.

This clone was seen once. The V gene is TRBV10-3, the J gene TRBJ2-4; D is unclear. V was trimmed by 0 bases and J by 13 bases, leaving 19 bases between them. The length of the CDR3 is 15 residues. CDR1 is ENHRY and CDR2 is SYGVKD in the germline V gene. For the CDR3, the DNA is TGTGCCATCAGTGAGTCTGGGTTGGGCCAAAACAAACAGTACTTC. Its protein product is CAISESGLGQNKQYF.

The chain combines TRBV15 with TRBJ2-4; 11 bases map to TRBD2. This CDR3 is 18 amino acids long. The germline V gene encodes CDR1 LNHNV and CDR2 YYDKDF (reference sequence). With 2 bases clipped from V and 0 bases from J, the junction kept 6 bases outside the gene matches. Written as DNA, the CDR3 is TGTGCCACCAGCAGATCCCGACTAGCGGGACTAGCCAAAAACATTCAGTACTTC. Protein product: CATSRSRLAGLAKNIQYF.

The chain is built from TRBV27 and TRBJ2-7; tentatively, D is TRBD1 (6 bases). The CDR3 totals 12 residues. Germline V gives CDR1 MNHEY, CDR2 SMNVEV (reference sequence). Trimming removed 6 bases at V and 4 bases at J, with 10 bases between. The CDR3 DNA reads as TGTGCCAGCAGATCCACAGGGTACGAGCAGTACTTC. It codes for CASRSTGYEQYF.

This clone was found a few times. DNA for the CDR3: TGTGCCAGCAGTCCTACTAGCGCTAGCACAGATACGCAGTATTTT. This gives the protein CASSPTSASTDTQYF. V gene TRBV28 combines with J gene TRBJ2-3; 7 bases line up with TRBD2. This CDR3 spans 15 amino acids. Unmatched junction bases numbered 5, after V lost 5 bases and J lost 0 bases. Germline CDR1 MDHEN, CDR2 SYDVKM. Looking up the rest from reference TRBV28 and TRBJ2-3 gives the full variable domain: DVKVTQSSRYLVKRTGEKVFLECVQDMDHENMFWYRQDPGLGLRLIYFSYDVKMKEKGDIPEGYSVSREKKERFSLILESASTNQTSMYLCASSPTSASTDTQYFGPGTRLTVL.

The chain has TRBV9 and TRBJ2-1; TRBD1 matches 7 bases. With V trimmed by 0 bases and J by 4 bases, 10 bases remained unmatched. The CDR3 length is 17 residues. Germline V gene data show CDR1 as SGDLS and CDR2 as YYNGEE. CDR3 amino acids: CASSVVWDSLQYNEQFF. CDR3 in DNA: TGTGCCAGCAGCGTAGTATGGGACAGCCTCCAATACAATGAGCAGTTCTTC.

This rearrangement joins TRBV21-1 to TRBJ2-5; TRBD2 is the table's D call, not checked against the DNA. TRBV21-1 counts as a pseudogene. The CDR3 length is 17 residues. The CDR3 sequence is CASSKMTGLAGSETQYF. The DNA of the CDR3 is TGTGCCAGCAGCAAGATGACGGGACTAGCGGGTTCAGAGACCCAGTACTTC.

The gene calls are TRBV29-1 and TRBJ2-2, with 9 bases identical to TRBD1. The germline V gene encodes CDR1 SQVTM and CDR2 ANQGSEA. The CDR3 length is 13 residues. V lost 5 bases and J lost 7; bases outside the gene matches: 5. The CDR3 DNA reads as TGCAGCGTTCGACAGGGGGAGATCGGGGAGCTGTTTTTT. Translated, it gives CSVRQGEIGELFF.

The DNA for the CDR3 is TGTGCCAGCAGTCCGGCCGGGGGAAGGAACTACGAGCAGTACTTC. Protein: CASSPAGGRNYEQYF. The J gene is TRBJ2-7, the V gene TRBV28; TRBD2 is a possible D gene (6 bases). Germline CDR1 is MDHEN and CDR2 is SYDVKM. The length of the CDR3 is 15 residues. Trimming shortened V by 5 bases and J by 3 bases, and 17 bases separated the two germline ends.

The rearrangement uses TRBV7-9 and TRBJ2-7, with 14 nucleotides matching TRBD2. CDR1 is SEHNR and CDR2 is FQNEAQ in the germline V gene (reference sequence). The V and J ends lost 3 bases and 3 bases, in that order; junction bases with no gene match: 10. The CDR3 extends over 18 amino acids. CDR3: CASSLGLAGETKIYEQYF. The DNA for the CDR3 is TGTGCCAGCAGCTTGGGACTAGCGGGAGAAACGAAAATCTACGAGCAGTACTTC.

The chain is built from TRBV5-4 and TRBJ2-7, with 14 bases fitting TRBD2. The CDR3 length is 16 residues. Germline V lookup: CDR1 SGHNT, CDR2 YYREEE (reference sequence). Losses at the gene ends were 5 bases for V and 5 bases for J; bases not matched to a gene: 9. The CDR3 DNA reads TGTGCCAGCAGTCAAGGGACTAGCGGGAGAGGCCACGAGCAGTACTTC. Encoded protein: CASSQGTSGRGHEQYF.

This clone has just a few counts. The rearrangement uses TRBV2 and TRBJ2-1; TRBD1 is a possible D gene (6 bases). Trimming took off 8 bases at V and 3 bases at J, with 14 bases between the two ends. Per the germline V gene, CDR1 is SNHLY and CDR2 is FYNNEI. This CDR3 region has 14 residues. The CDR3 protein is CASRIGQLYNEQFF. The CDR3, as DNA: TGTGCCAGCCGCATTGGACAGCTCTACAATGAGCAGTTCTTC.